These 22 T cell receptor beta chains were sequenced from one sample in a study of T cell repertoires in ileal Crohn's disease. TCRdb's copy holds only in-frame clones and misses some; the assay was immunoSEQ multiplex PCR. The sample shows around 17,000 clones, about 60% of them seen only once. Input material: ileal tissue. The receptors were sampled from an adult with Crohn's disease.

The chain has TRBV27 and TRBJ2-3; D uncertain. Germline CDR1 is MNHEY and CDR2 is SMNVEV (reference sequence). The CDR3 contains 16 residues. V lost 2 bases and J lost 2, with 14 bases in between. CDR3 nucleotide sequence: TGTGCCAGCAGTTTACACGGGTATGGAGTCACAGATACGCAGTATTTT. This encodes CASSLHGYGVTDTQYF.

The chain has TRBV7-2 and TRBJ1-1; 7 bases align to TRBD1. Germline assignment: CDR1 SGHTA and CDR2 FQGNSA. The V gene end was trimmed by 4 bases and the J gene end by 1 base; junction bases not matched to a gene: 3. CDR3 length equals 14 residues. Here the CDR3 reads CASSSHRGNTEAFF. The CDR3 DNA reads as TGTGCCAGCAGCTCTCACAGGGGGAACACTGAAGCTTTCTTT.

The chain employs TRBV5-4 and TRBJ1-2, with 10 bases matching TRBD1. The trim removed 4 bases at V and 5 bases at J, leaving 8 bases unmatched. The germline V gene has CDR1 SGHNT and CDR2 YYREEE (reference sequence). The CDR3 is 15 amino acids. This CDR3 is CASSPWDRGLYGYTF. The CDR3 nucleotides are TGTGCCAGCAGCCCCTGGGACAGGGGACTTTATGGCTACACCTTC. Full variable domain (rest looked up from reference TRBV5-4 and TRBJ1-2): ETGVTQSPTHLIKTRGQQVTLRCSSQSGHNTVSWYQQALGQGPQFIFQYYREEENGRGNFPPRFSGLQFPNYSSELNVNALELDDSALYLCASSPWDRGLYGYTFGSGTRLTVV.

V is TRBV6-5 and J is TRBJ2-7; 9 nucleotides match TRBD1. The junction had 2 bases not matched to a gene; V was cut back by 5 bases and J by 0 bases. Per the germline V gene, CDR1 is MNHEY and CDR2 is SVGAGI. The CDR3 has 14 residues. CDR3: CASSGTGSSYEQYF. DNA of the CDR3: TGTGCCAGCAGTGGGACAGGGAGCTCCTACGAGCAGTACTTC.

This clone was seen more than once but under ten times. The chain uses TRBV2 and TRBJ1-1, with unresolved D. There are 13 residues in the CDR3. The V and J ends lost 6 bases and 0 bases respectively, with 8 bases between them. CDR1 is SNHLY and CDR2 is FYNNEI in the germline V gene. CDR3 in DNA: TGTGCCAGCAGGGTAACAGTGAACACTGAAGCTTTCTTT. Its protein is CASRVTVNTEAFF.

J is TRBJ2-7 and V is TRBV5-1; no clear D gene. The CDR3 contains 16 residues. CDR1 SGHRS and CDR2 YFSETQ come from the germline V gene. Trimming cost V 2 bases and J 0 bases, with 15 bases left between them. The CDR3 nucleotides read TGCGCCAGCAGCTTAGGTATCGGGTTGAGCTCCTACGAGCAGTACTTC. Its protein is CASSLGIGLSSYEQYF.

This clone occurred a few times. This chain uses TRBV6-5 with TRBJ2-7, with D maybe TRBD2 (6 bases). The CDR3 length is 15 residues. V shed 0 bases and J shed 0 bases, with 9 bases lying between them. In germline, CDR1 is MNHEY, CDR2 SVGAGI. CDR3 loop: CASSYSGRSSYEQYF. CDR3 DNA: TGTGCCAGCAGTTACTCTGGGAGGAGCTCCTACGAGCAGTACTTC.

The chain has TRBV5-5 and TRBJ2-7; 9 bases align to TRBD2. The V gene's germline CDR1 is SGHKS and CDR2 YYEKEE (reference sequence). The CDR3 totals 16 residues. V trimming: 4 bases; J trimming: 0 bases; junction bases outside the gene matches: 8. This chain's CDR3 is CASSMTGTSISYEQYF. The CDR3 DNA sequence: TGTGCCAGCAGCATGACCGGGACTAGCATCTCCTACGAGCAGTACTTC.

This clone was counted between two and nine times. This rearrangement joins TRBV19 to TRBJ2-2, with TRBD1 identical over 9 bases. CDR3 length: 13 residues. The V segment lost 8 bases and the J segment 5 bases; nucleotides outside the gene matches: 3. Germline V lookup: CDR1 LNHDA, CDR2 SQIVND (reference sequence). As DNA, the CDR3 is TGTGCCAGTCACAGGGGGCGGACCGGGGAGCTGTTTTTT. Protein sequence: CASHRGRTGELFF.

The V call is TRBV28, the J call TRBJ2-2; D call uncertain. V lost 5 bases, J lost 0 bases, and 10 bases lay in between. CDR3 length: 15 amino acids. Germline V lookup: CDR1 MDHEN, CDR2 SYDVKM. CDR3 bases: TGTGCCAGCAGTCGCACTAATGCGAACACCGGGGAGCTGTTTTTT. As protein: CASSRTNANTGELFF.

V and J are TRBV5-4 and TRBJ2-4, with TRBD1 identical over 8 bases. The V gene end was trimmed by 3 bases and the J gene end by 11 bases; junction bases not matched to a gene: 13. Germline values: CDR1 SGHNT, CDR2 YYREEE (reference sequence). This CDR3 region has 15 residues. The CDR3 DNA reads TGTGCCAGCAGCTCCCCCGGGGCGGGACAGGAGCTTCAGTACTTC. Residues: CASSSPGAGQELQYF.

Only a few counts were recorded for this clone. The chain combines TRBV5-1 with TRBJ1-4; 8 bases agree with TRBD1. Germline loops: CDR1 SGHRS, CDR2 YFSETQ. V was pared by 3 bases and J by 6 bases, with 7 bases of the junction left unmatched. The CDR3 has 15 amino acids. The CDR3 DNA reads TGCGCCAGCAGCTCCTCCGGGACAGGACATGAAAAACTGTTTTTT. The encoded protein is CASSSSGTGHEKLFF.

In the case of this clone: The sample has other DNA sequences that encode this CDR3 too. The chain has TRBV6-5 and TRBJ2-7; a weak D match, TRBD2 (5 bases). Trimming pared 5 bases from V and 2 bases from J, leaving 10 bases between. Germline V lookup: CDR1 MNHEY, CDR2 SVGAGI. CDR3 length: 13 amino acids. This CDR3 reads CASSRRGPYEQYF. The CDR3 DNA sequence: TGTGCCAGCAGTCGACGGGGTCCCTACGAGCAGTACTTC.

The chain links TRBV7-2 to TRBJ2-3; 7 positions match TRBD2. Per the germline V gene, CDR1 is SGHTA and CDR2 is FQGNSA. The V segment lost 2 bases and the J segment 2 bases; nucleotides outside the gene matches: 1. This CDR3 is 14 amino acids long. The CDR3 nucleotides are TGTGCCAGCAGCTTACTAGCGGCCACAGATACGCAGTATTTT. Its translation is CASSLLAATDTQYF.

The CDR3 sequence is CASSLTGTNTGELFF. The CDR3 DNA reads as TGCGCCAGCAGCTTGACAGGGACGAACACCGGGGAGCTGTTTTTT. The chain carries TRBV5-1 and TRBJ2-2, with D possibly being TRBD1 (6 bases). The CDR3 has 15 residues. V lost 1 base and J lost 0, with 7 bases in between. Germline V gives CDR1 SGHRS, CDR2 YFSETQ.

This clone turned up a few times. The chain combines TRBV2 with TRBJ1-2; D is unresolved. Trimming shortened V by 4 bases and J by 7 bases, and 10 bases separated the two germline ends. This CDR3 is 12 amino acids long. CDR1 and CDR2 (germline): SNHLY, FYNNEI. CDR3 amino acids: CASSANRGGYTF. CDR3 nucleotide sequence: TGTGCCAGCAGTGCTAACCGTGGTGGCTACACCTTC.

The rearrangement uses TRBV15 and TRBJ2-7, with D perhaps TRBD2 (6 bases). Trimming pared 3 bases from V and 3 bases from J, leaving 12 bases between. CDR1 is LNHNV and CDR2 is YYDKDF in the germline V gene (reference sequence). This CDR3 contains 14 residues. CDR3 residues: CATSRAGGVYEQYF. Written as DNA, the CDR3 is TGTGCCACCAGCAGGGCCGGAGGGGTCTACGAGCAGTACTTC.

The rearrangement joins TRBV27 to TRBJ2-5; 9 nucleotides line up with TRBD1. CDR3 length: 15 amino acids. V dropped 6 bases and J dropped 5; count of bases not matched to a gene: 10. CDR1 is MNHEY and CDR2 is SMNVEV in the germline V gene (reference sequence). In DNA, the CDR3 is TGTGCCAGCAGCCCAGAACAGGGGGCAGGGGAGACCCAGTACTTC. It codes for CASSPEQGAGETQYF.

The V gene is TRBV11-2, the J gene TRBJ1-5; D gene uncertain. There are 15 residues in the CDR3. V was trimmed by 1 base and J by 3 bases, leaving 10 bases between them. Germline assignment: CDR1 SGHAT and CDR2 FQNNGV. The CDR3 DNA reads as TGTGCCAGCAGCTTAGCGTCCGGGTTCAATCAGCCCCAGCATTTT. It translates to CASSLASGFNQPQHF. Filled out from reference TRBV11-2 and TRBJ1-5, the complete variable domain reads EAGVAQSPRYKIIEKRQSVAFWCNPISGHATLYWYQQILGQGPKLLIQFQNNGVVDDSQLPKDRFSAERLKGVDSTLKIQPAKLEDSAVYLCASSLASGFNQPQHFGDGTRLSIL.

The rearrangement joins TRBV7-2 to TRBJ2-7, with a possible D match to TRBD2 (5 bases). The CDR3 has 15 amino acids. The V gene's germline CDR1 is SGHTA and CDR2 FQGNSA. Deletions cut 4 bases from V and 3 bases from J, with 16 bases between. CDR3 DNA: TGTGCCAGCAGCTCTCGGGCGGGTCCGTACTACGAGCAGTACTTC. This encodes CASSSRAGPYYEQYF. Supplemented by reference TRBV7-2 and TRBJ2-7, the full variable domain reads GAGVSQSPSNKVTEKGKDVELRCDPISGHTALYWYRQSLGQGLEFLIYFQGNSAPDKSGLPSDRFSAERTGGSVSTLTIQRTQQEDSAVYLCASSSRAGPYYEQYFGPGTRLTVT.

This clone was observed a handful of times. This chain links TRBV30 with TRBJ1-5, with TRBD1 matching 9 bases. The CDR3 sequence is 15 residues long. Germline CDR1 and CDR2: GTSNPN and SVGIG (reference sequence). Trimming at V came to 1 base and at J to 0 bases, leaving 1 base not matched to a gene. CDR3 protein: CAWSEQGASNQPQHF. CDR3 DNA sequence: TGTGCCTGGAGTGAACAGGGGGCTAGCAATCAGCCCCAGCATTTT. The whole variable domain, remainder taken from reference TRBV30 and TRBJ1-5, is SQTIHQWPATLVQPVGSPLSLECTVEGTSNPNLYWYRQAAGRGLQLLFYSVGIGQISSEVPQNLSASRPQDRQFILSSKKLLLSDSGFYLCAWSEQGASNQPQHFGDGTRLSIL.

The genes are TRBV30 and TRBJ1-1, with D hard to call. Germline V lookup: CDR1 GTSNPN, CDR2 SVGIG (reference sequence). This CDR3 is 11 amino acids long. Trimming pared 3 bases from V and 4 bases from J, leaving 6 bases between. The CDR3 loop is CAWSRSTEAFF. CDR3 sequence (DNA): TGTGCCTGGAGCAGGTCCACTGAAGCTTTCTTT. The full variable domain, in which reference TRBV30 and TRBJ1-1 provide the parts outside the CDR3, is SQTIHQWPATLVQPVGSPLSLECTVEGTSNPNLYWYRQAAGRGLQLLFYSVGIGQISSEVPQNLSASRPQDRQFILSSKKLLLSDSGFYLCAWSRSTEAFFGQGTRLTVV.